Shown below are 11 T cell receptor beta chains from a single sample sequenced in a study of blood T cell repertoires in COVID-19. Clones were sequenced by immunoSEQ multiplex PCR, and TCRdb holds only the in-frame ones, with some missing. This table has over 130,000 clones, 60% to 80% appearing once. Input material: peripheral blood. The source of these receptors is a woman aged 45-59 years with active or convalescent COVID-19.

This rearrangement joins TRBV7-2 to TRBJ1-1; the match to TRBD1 covers 9 bases. There are 14 residues in the CDR3. Germline trimming cut 5 bases from V and 7 bases from J; bases unmatched to any gene: 8. The germline CDR1 and CDR2 sequences are SGHTA and FQGNSA. Here the CDR3 DNA reads TGTGCCAGCAGCCCGACAGGGGGATTCGGTGAAGCTTTCTTT. This gives the protein CASSPTGGFGEAFF.

This clone has at least ten counts. The V and J genes are TRBV7-2 and TRBJ2-7; 9 positions match TRBD1. This CDR3 has 15 residues. Per the germline V gene, CDR1 is SGHTA and CDR2 is FQGNSA. Germline trimming cut 4 bases from V and 3 bases from J; bases unmatched to any gene: 7. CDR3 sequence (DNA): TGTGCCAGCAGCTATACCGGGACAGGGCTCTACGAGCAGTACTTC. Its translation is CASSYTGTGLYEQYF.

The chain combines TRBV5-1 with TRBJ2-5; a possible D gene is TRBD1 (6 bases). The V gene lost 4 bases and the J gene lost 5 bases, with 15 bases spanning the gap. Germline V gene data show CDR1 as SGHRS and CDR2 as YFSETQ. CDR3 size: 14 residues. CDR3 sequence: CASSDHRDGETQYF. The DNA of the CDR3 is TGCGCCAGCAGCGACCACAGGGACGGGGAGACCCAGTACTTC.

This clone showed up just once. The chain employs TRBV28 and TRBJ2-7; a possible D gene is TRBD2 (6 bases). V lost 7 bases, J lost 1 base, and 17 bases lay in between. The germline V gene encodes CDR1 MDHEN and CDR2 SYDVKM. The CDR3 runs to 15 residues. DNA of the CDR3: TGTGCCAGCATCACTGGGGCTAGCGATTCCTACGAGCAGTACTTC. It specifies CASITGASDSYEQYF.

In this sample, this clone turned up once. The chain combines TRBV29-1 with TRBJ2-1, with D maybe TRBD2 (6 bases). CDR1 SQVTM and CDR2 ANQGSEA come from the germline V gene. The CDR3 has 14 residues. V lost 5 bases and J lost 5, with 16 bases in between. CDR3 residues: CSVYTGTFHNEQFF. For the CDR3, the DNA is TGCAGCGTTTATACCGGGACTTTCCACAATGAGCAGTTCTTC.

The CDR3 reads CASSLDPGENTEAFF. For the CDR3, the DNA is TGTGCCAGCAGCTTAGACCCGGGGGAGAACACTGAAGCTTTCTTT. The rearrangement joins TRBV7-8 to TRBJ1-1; possibly TRBD1 for D (5 bases). Between the trimmed V and J ends, which lost 1 base and 1 base, there was a span of 10 bases. Germline V gives CDR1 SGHVS, CDR2 FQNEAQ. The CDR3 is made up of 15 amino acids.

V gene TRBV30 combines with J gene TRBJ1-1; weak D call: TRBD1 (5 bases). The CDR3 totals 15 residues. V was shortened by 0 bases and J by 4 bases, with 15 bases between the two germline ends. Germline CDR1 reads GTSNPN; CDR2 reads SVGIG (reference sequence). CDR3 sequence: CAWSVLAQGFTEAFF. CDR3 nucleotide sequence: TGTGCCTGGAGTGTTCTGGCTCAGGGTTTCACTGAAGCTTTCTTT.

The chain employs TRBV29-1 and TRBJ1-2; no definite D call. Deletions cut 8 bases from V and 3 bases from J, with 10 bases between. The CDR3 extends over 11 amino acids. Germline CDR1 SQVTM, CDR2 ANQGSEA. The CDR3 reads CSFRTHYGYTF. Written as DNA, the CDR3 is TGCAGCTTCAGGACTCACTATGGCTACACCTTC.

The V call is TRBV7-9, the J call TRBJ1-5; D perhaps matches TRBD1 (5 bases). Germline V gene data show CDR1 as SEHNR and CDR2 as FQNEAQ (reference sequence). Deletions cut 4 bases from V and 8 bases from J, with 18 bases between. The CDR3 is 15 amino acids. This chain's CDR3 is CASSSTGTGGEPQHF. Written as DNA, the CDR3 is TGTGCCAGCAGCTCCACCGGGACGGGCGGGGAGCCCCAGCATTTT.

The chain combines TRBV9 with TRBJ2-7; TRBD2 matches 10 bases. The V gene end was trimmed by 0 bases and the J gene end by 4 bases; junction bases not matched to a gene: 4. Per the germline V gene, CDR1 is SGDLS and CDR2 is YYNGEE. The length of the CDR3 is 15 residues. CDR3 sequence (DNA): TGTGCCAGCAGCGTAGTGGCGACTAGCGGGTACGAGCAGTACTTC. It translates to CASSVVATSGYEQYF.

The chain has TRBV6-5 and TRBJ2-7, with 8 bases that match TRBD2. The V gene end was trimmed by 6 bases and the J gene end by 12 bases; junction bases not matched to a gene: 7. This CDR3 region has 11 residues. Germline-derived CDR1 and CDR2 are MNHEY and SVGAGI. The DNA for the CDR3 is TGTGCCAGCAGGGACGGGAGGGTGGCGTACTTC. Protein: CASRDGRVAYF.